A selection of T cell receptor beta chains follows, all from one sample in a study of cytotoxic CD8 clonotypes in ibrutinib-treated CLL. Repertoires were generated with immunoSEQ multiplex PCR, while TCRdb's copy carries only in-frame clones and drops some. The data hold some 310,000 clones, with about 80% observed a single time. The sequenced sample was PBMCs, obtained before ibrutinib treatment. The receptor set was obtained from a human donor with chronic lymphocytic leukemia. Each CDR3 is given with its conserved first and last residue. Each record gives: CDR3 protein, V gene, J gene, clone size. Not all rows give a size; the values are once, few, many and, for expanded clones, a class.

CDR3 protein: CASSLGTGSGNTIYF; V gene: TRBV5-4; J gene: TRBJ1-3; clone size: -
CDR3 protein: CASSLGLAVITDTQYF; V gene: TRBV5-1; J gene: TRBJ2-3; clone size: -
CDR3 protein: CASSLQGTGELFF; V gene: TRBV11-3; J gene: TRBJ2-2; clone size: -
CDR3 protein: CAIGDGSNQPQHF; V gene: TRBV10-3; J gene: TRBJ1-5; clone size: -
CDR3 protein: CASSFFTLNTEAFF; V gene: TRBV7-3; J gene: TRBJ1-1; clone size: -
CDR3 protein: CASSLSIQGRTDTQYF; V gene: TRBV5-1; J gene: TRBJ2-3; clone size: -
CDR3 protein: CASNVEYGEQFF; V gene: TRBV2; J gene: TRBJ2-1; clone size: -
CDR3 protein: CASSLFAGTDTQYF; V gene: TRBV5-1; J gene: TRBJ2-3; clone size: -
CDR3 protein: CAGSVDPTQETQYF; V gene: TRBV9; J gene: TRBJ2-5; clone size: -
CDR3 protein: CASSAPDRGRRNEQYF; V gene: TRBV9; J gene: TRBJ2-7; clone size: -
CDR3 protein: CASSQWAGDQPQHF; V gene: TRBV23-1; J gene: TRBJ1-5; clone size: few
CDR3 protein: CAWSGRLRGPEFF; V gene: TRBV30; J gene: TRBJ2-1; clone size: -
CDR3 protein: CASSLSQGNQETQYF; V gene: TRBV28; J gene: TRBJ2-5; clone size: -
CDR3 protein: CASSESAGGPKYLDEQFF; V gene: TRBV10-2; J gene: TRBJ2-1; clone size: -
CDR3 protein: CASSRSGLAGRNEQFF; V gene: TRBV4-3; J gene: TRBJ2-1; clone size: -
CDR3 protein: CATSRARAADTQYF; V gene: TRBV15; J gene: TRBJ2-3; clone size: -
CDR3 protein: CASSLGFTGELFF; V gene: TRBV27; J gene: TRBJ2-2; clone size: -
CDR3 protein: CASSNPSGSIYEQYF; V gene: TRBV5-1; J gene: TRBJ2-7; clone size: -
CDR3 protein: CASSVRVVPTDTQYF; V gene: TRBV7-6; J gene: TRBJ2-3; clone size: -
CDR3 protein: CASSIAGITDTQYF; V gene: TRBV19; J gene: TRBJ2-3; clone size: -
CDR3 protein: CASSMNSGIMTDTQYF; V gene: TRBV19; J gene: TRBJ2-3; clone size: -
CDR3 protein: CASSQDLVATNEKLFF; V gene: TRBV4-3; J gene: TRBJ1-4; clone size: -
CDR3 protein: CASKPLAGAREQYF; V gene: TRBV27; J gene: TRBJ2-7; clone size: -
CDR3 protein: CASSHADRDEQYF; V gene: TRBV4-2; J gene: TRBJ2-7; clone size: few
CDR3 protein: CASSFLDSTYEQYF; V gene: TRBV7-9; J gene: TRBJ2-7; clone size: -
CDR3 protein: CASSFGATAQETQYF; V gene: TRBV7-7; J gene: TRBJ2-5; clone size: -
CDR3 protein: CASSQEDYTDTQYF; V gene: TRBV4-1; J gene: TRBJ2-3; clone size: -
CDR3 protein: CAIRPWGQGDTEAFF; V gene: TRBV10-3; J gene: TRBJ1-1; clone size: -
CDR3 protein: CASRGVFGEQYF; V gene: TRBV28; J gene: TRBJ2-7; clone size: -
CDR3 protein: CASSEATSNQPQHF; V gene: TRBV2; J gene: TRBJ1-5; clone size: few
CDR3 protein: CASRGGAGAYSYEQYF; V gene: TRBV14; J gene: TRBJ2-7; clone size: -
CDR3 protein: CASSLDRIAGGPREQYF; V gene: TRBV7-9; J gene: TRBJ2-7; clone size: -
CDR3 protein: CASSSGTSGRQTQYF; V gene: TRBV5-4; J gene: TRBJ2-5; clone size: -
CDR3 protein: CASSLASGYGYTF; V gene: TRBV5-6; J gene: TRBJ1-2; clone size: -
CDR3 protein: CASSFGALNEQFF; V gene: TRBV7-9; J gene: TRBJ2-1; clone size: -
CDR3 protein: CASASAQSGLEKLFF; V gene: TRBV30; J gene: TRBJ1-4; clone size: -
CDR3 protein: CASSQKLAGDPGTDTQYF; V gene: TRBV4-1; J gene: TRBJ2-3; clone size: -
CDR3 protein: CAWGGTSGSYNEQFF; V gene: TRBV30; J gene: TRBJ2-1; clone size: -
CDR3 protein: CASSHQGRSGYEQYF; V gene: TRBV4-2; J gene: TRBJ2-7; clone size: -
CDR3 protein: CASSKPTGGAKNIQYF; V gene: TRBV21-1; J gene: TRBJ2-4; clone size: -